The 26 T cell receptor beta chains given below trace back to one sample, sequenced in a study of blood T cell repertoires in COVID-19. The data were produced by immunoSEQ multiplex PCR, yet TCRdb's version contains in-frame clones alone and is incomplete. The data show a few hundred thousand clones, approximately 85% seen once. Sequenced material: PBMCs or T cells enriched from blood (not recorded which). These TCRs come from a woman between 25 and 40 years old who had recovered from COVID-19.

The chain has TRBV5-4 and TRBJ2-1; a weak D match, TRBD2 (5 bases). Germline CDR1 and CDR2: SGHNT and YYREEE (reference sequence). Between the trimmed V and J ends, which lost 0 bases and 1 base, there was a span of 11 bases. This CDR3 is 16 amino acids long. CDR3 protein: CASSLEPRRSYNEQFF. The CDR3 nucleotides read TGTGCCAGCAGCTTGGAACCCCGGAGGTCCTACAATGAGCAGTTCTTC.

The chain carries TRBV5-1 and TRBJ1-2, with D hard to call. The V gene's germline CDR1 is SGHRS and CDR2 YFSETQ. Between the trimmed V and J ends, which lost 4 bases and 4 bases, there was a span of 26 bases. This CDR3 is 18 amino acids long. CDR3 sequence: CASSPEPPGLLGGYGYTF. CDR3 bases: TGCGCCAGCAGCCCGGAACCCCCGGGTCTTCTTGGAGGCTATGGCTACACCTTC.

The chain carries TRBV11-2 and TRBJ2-7; the match to TRBD1 covers 9 bases. The CDR3 totals 15 residues. The V segment lost 4 bases and the J segment 2 bases; nucleotides outside the gene matches: 6. CDR1 is SGHAT and CDR2 is FQNNGV in the germline V gene. The CDR3 DNA reads as TGTGCCAGCAGCTCTATCCGGGACAGGGCCTACGAGCAGTACTTC. It codes for CASSSIRDRAYEQYF.

CDR3 protein: CASSVGFQRTDTQYF. CDR3 bases: TGTGCCAGCAGCGTAGGTTTCCAGCGAACAGATACGCAGTATTTT. The genes are TRBV9 and TRBJ2-3; no definite D call. This CDR3 is 15 amino acids long. Trimming shortened V by 0 bases and J by 3 bases, and 11 bases separated the two germline ends. Germline CDR1 SGDLS, CDR2 YYNGEE.

In DNA, the CDR3 is TGTGCCAGCAGTTTCCCATGGACAGGGGGAATGGGCAATCAGCCCCAGCATTTT. Residues: CASSFPWTGGMGNQPQHF. The J gene is TRBJ1-5, the V gene TRBV28; 10 positions agree with TRBD1. After removal of 3 bases from V and 2 bases from J, the junction contained 10 bases not matched to a gene. The length of the CDR3 is 18 residues. CDR1 and CDR2 (germline): MDHEN, SYDVKM.

CDR3 protein: CASSHQTDLAKNIQYF. The CDR3 region has the DNA TGTGCCAGCTCACACCAGACAGATCTAGCCAAAAACATTCAGTACTTC. The chain uses TRBV18 and TRBJ2-4; tentatively, D is TRBD1 (5 bases). This CDR3 contains 16 residues. Germline loops: CDR1 KGHSH, CDR2 LQKENI. Trimming left V 4 bases short and J 0 bases short, with 13 bases between.

The chain is built from TRBV6-5 and TRBJ1-1; possibly TRBD1 for D (6 bases). This CDR3 region has 14 residues. The germline gives CDR1 MNHEY, CDR2 SVGAGI. V lost 6 bases and J lost 1, with 12 bases in between. The CDR3: CASRIKQGNTEAFF. The CDR3 DNA reads TGTGCCAGCAGGATAAAACAGGGGAACACTGAAGCTTTCTTT.

The V gene is TRBV9, the J gene TRBJ2-3; 9 bases line up with TRBD1. V trimming: 0 bases; J trimming: 3 bases; junction bases outside the gene matches: 5. The germline V gene encodes CDR1 SGDLS and CDR2 YYNGEE. The CDR3 runs to 16 residues. CDR3 DNA sequence: TGTGCCAGCAGCGTAGAAGACAGGGGGGGGACAGATACGCAGTATTTT. Translated: CASSVEDRGGTDTQYF.

The rearrangement links TRBV28 to TRBJ1-1, with a weak D call TRBD1 (5 bases). The CDR3 covers 14 residues. Germline CDR1 MDHEN, CDR2 SYDVKM. V was cut by 3 bases and J by 0 bases, with 8 bases left in between. The CDR3 DNA follows: TGTGCCAGCAGTTTTCGGGGGTTGAACACTGAAGCTTTCTTT. Translation gives CASSFRGLNTEAFF.

The chain couples TRBV20-1 to TRBJ2-7; D remains unclear. Between the trimmed V and J ends, which lost 3 bases and 4 bases, there was a span of 7 bases. Germline CDR1 and CDR2: DFQATT and SNEGSKA (reference sequence). This CDR3 has 11 residues. This CDR3 reads CSASTAYEQYF. The CDR3 DNA sequence: TGCAGTGCTAGTACTGCTTACGAGCAGTACTTC.

This sequence joins TRBV5-1 and TRBJ2-7; 10 bases map to TRBD2. V trimming: 0 bases; J trimming: 4 bases; junction bases outside the gene matches: 28. Germline CDR1 reads SGHRS; CDR2 reads YFSETQ. The length of the CDR3 is 23 residues. CDR3 loop: CASSLEKRPRGFSGRSSSYEQYF. In nucleotides, the CDR3 is TGCGCCAGCAGCTTGGAAAAACGGCCGAGGGGGTTTAGCGGGAGGTCTTCTTCGTACGAGCAGTACTTC.

Turning to this clone: The identical CDR3 is also encoded by other nucleotide sequences in the sample. The V gene is TRBV11-2, the J gene TRBJ2-7, with D tentatively TRBD1 (6 bases). V lost 9 bases to trimming and J lost 4 bases, with 10 bases between them. Germline CDR1 reads SGHAT; CDR2 reads FQNNGV. This CDR3 contains 11 residues. DNA of the CDR3: TGTGCCAGTTCCAGGGGATACGAGCAGTACTTC. It is translated as CASSRGYEQYF.

This clone showed up just once. This chain joins TRBV6-5 and TRBJ1-1; 7 bases are shared with TRBD1. CDR3 size: 15 residues. Per germline, CDR1 MNHEY and CDR2 SVGAGI. V gave up 1 base and J gave up 6 bases; unmatched junction bases: 8. Written as DNA, the CDR3 is TGTGCCAGCAGTTACTTCGGACAGGTCTTGTCTGAAGCTTTCTTT. As protein: CASSYFGQVLSEAFF.

This clone was seen only once. The chain carries TRBV5-5 and TRBJ2-2; 8 nucleotides align to TRBD1. The CDR3 is made up of 16 amino acids. CDR1 SGHKS and CDR2 YYEKEE come from the germline V gene (reference sequence). Germline trimming cut 4 bases from V and 5 bases from J; bases unmatched to any gene: 10. The CDR3 loop is CASSHNPQGATGELFF. CDR3 coding DNA: TGTGCCAGCAGCCACAACCCCCAGGGGGCTACCGGGGAGCTGTTTTTT.

J is TRBJ1-2 and V is TRBV4-2; a possible D gene is TRBD1 (5 bases). V was cut by 2 bases and J by 8 bases, with 18 bases left in between. This CDR3 has 15 residues. Germline V gives CDR1 LGHNA, CDR2 YNFKEQ. CDR3 residues: CASSQTDSATGGYTF. The CDR3 nucleotides are TGTGCCAGCAGCCAAACCGACAGCGCTACCGGCGGCTACACCTTC.

This chain connects TRBV15 to TRBJ2-7, with 7 positions matching TRBD1. Trimming cost V 4 bases and J 7 bases; bases outside gene matches: 10. CDR3 length: 14 residues. Germline V gene lookup returns CDR1 LNHNV and CDR2 YYDKDF (reference sequence). CDR3 sequence (DNA): TGTGCCACCAGCATCCGAGACAGGGTTGGGGAGCAGTACTTC. This translates into CATSIRDRVGEQYF.

This clone was counted a few times. V and J are TRBV6-1 and TRBJ2-6; 7 bases line up with TRBD1. Germline V gene data show CDR1 as MNHNS and CDR2 as SASEGT. The CDR3 extends over 15 amino acids. After removal of 9 bases from V and 0 bases from J, the junction contained 5 bases not matched to a gene. The CDR3 bases are TGTGCCAGTACACAGGGGTCCTCTGGGGCCAACGTCCTGACTTTC. This gives the protein CASTQGSSGANVLTF.

The chain combines TRBV7-9 with TRBJ1-1; 8 bases align to TRBD1. The V gene's germline CDR1 is SEHNR and CDR2 FQNEAQ (reference sequence). Losses at the gene ends were 1 base for V and 2 bases for J; bases not matched to a gene: 3. CDR3 size: 15 residues. The CDR3 coding sequence is TGTGCCAGCAGCTTAGATGGACAGGGTAACACTGAAGCTTTCTTT. It encodes CASSLDGQGNTEAFF.

J is TRBJ2-2 and V is TRBV15; D not resolved. Germline V gene data show CDR1 as LNHNV and CDR2 as YYDKDF (reference sequence). V lost 3 bases and J 8 bases, leaving 13 bases between the germline ends. The CDR3 has 14 amino acids. CDR3 nucleotides: TGTGCCACCAGCAGCCCCGGTCGGTCGGGGGAGCTGTTTTTT. Translation: CATSSPGRSGELFF.

The chain employs TRBV9 and TRBJ2-3; 10 bases line up with TRBD2. This CDR3 contains 16 residues. The V gene end was trimmed by 5 bases and the J gene end by 1 base; junction bases not matched to a gene: 7. The germline V gene has CDR1 SGDLS and CDR2 YYNGEE. The CDR3 sequence: CASSPSGTSGTDTQYF. The CDR3 coding sequence is TGTGCCAGCAGTCCCTCCGGGACTAGCGGCACAGATACGCAGTATTTT.

The chain has TRBV5-6 and TRBJ1-2; D may be TRBD1 (5 bases). Germline CDR1 SGHDT, CDR2 YYEEEE. Trimming took off 5 bases at V and 0 bases at J, with 17 bases between the two ends. This CDR3 is 16 amino acids long. CDR3 DNA: TGTGCCAGCAGTCCGGCGGGGCTCTCAACTAACTATGGCTACACCTTC. It encodes CASSPAGLSTNYGYTF.

The chain combines TRBV7-2 with TRBJ1-4; 9 bases fit TRBD1. Germline CDR1 SGHTA, CDR2 FQGNSA. The CDR3 is 14 residues long. The V segment lost 7 bases and the J segment 8 bases; nucleotides outside the gene matches: 8. This chain's CDR3 is CASTRGDRVEKLFF. CDR3 nucleotides: TGTGCCAGCACCCGTGGGGACAGGGTCGAAAAACTGTTTTTT. Complete variable domain (other parts from reference TRBV7-2 and TRBJ1-4): GAGVSQSPSNKVTEKGKDVELRCDPISGHTALYWYRQSLGQGLEFLIYFQGNSAPDKSGLPSDRFSAERTGGSVSTLTIQRTQQEDSAVYLCASTRGDRVEKLFFGSGTQLSVL.

This sequence joins TRBV7-9 and TRBJ1-4; possibly TRBD1 for D (6 bases). V lost 6 bases and J 4 bases, leaving 15 bases between the germline ends. The CDR3 consists of 15 residues. The germline V gene encodes CDR1 SEHNR and CDR2 FQNEAQ (reference sequence). Here the CDR3 DNA reads TGTGCCAGCAGGTCCTCAGGGGTCCATAATGAAAAACTGTTTTTT. This sequence encodes CASRSSGVHNEKLFF.

This chain links TRBV11-2 with TRBJ2-2; no clear D. The CDR3 length is 14 residues. Trimming removed 0 bases at V and 5 bases at J, with 7 bases between. Germline CDR1 is SGHAT and CDR2 is FQNNGV. The CDR3 DNA reads TGTGCCAGCAGCTTAGAGTCTTTTACCGGGGAGCTGTTTTTT. Translating gives CASSLESFTGELFF.

The V gene is TRBV2, the J gene TRBJ1-1; D is perhaps TRBD1 (6 bases). Trimming pared 9 bases from V and 2 bases from J, leaving 13 bases between. Germline-derived CDR1 and CDR2 are SNHLY and FYNNEI. The CDR3 loop spans 13 amino acids. Written as DNA, the CDR3 is TGTGCCAGTCACTACAGGGTAAACACTGAAGCTTTCTTT. It is translated as CASHYRVNTEAFF.

This clone is a singleton in its sample. The chain has TRBV18 and TRBJ2-1; 10 bases agree with TRBD2. The germline CDR1 and CDR2 sequences are KGHSH and LQKENI. V lost 2 bases and J lost 6; bases outside the gene matches: 4. The CDR3 totals 15 residues. The CDR3 loop reads CASSPGLAGVNEQFF. The CDR3 nucleotides read TGTGCCAGCTCACCAGGGCTAGCGGGAGTCAATGAGCAGTTCTTC.